This TCR beta chain was identified in a study of Graves' ophthalmopathy and Graves' hyperthyroidism. Amplified material comprised TCR beta CDR3 regions derived from RNA transcripts. An opening RT-PCR round employed HTBI primers and preceded a second-round multiplex PCR. TCRdb re-called the multiplex PCR reads with MiXCR, one entry per CDR3 protein. Of almost 750,000 distinct CDR3 sequences in the sample, 40% were seen once. Looked up from germline, CDR1 is MGHDK and CDR2 is SYGVNS. CDR3 length: 13 amino acids. V gave up 6 bases and J gave up 8 bases, with 13 bases separating them. Moderate-to-severe activity, with CAS ≥3, NOSPECS ≥4 and duration under 3 months, characterized the donors with ophthalmopathy.

The TCR was taken from an adult man with Graves' ophthalmopathy. The source material was peripheral blood. The rearrangement joins TRBV25-1 to TRBJ2-2; D is possibly TRBD1 (6 bases). Here the CDR3 reads CASSPTGMGELFF. The CDR3 coding sequence is TGTGCCAGCAGCCCCACAGGGATGGGGGAGCTGTTTTTT.